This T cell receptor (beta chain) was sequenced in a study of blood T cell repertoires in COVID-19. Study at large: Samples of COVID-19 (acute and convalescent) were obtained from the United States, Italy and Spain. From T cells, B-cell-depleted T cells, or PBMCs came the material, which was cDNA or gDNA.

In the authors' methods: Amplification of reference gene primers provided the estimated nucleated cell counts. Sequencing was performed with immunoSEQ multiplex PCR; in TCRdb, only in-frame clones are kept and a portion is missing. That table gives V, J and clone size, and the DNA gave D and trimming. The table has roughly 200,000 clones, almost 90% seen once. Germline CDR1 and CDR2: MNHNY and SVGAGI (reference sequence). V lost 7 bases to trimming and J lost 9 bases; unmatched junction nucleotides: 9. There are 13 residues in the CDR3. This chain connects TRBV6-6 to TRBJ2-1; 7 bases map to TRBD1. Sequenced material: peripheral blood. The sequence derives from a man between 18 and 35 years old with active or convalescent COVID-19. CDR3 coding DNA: TGTGCCAGCAACGGACAGGTAGGGAGTGAGCAGTTCTTC. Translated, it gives CASNGQVGSEQFF.